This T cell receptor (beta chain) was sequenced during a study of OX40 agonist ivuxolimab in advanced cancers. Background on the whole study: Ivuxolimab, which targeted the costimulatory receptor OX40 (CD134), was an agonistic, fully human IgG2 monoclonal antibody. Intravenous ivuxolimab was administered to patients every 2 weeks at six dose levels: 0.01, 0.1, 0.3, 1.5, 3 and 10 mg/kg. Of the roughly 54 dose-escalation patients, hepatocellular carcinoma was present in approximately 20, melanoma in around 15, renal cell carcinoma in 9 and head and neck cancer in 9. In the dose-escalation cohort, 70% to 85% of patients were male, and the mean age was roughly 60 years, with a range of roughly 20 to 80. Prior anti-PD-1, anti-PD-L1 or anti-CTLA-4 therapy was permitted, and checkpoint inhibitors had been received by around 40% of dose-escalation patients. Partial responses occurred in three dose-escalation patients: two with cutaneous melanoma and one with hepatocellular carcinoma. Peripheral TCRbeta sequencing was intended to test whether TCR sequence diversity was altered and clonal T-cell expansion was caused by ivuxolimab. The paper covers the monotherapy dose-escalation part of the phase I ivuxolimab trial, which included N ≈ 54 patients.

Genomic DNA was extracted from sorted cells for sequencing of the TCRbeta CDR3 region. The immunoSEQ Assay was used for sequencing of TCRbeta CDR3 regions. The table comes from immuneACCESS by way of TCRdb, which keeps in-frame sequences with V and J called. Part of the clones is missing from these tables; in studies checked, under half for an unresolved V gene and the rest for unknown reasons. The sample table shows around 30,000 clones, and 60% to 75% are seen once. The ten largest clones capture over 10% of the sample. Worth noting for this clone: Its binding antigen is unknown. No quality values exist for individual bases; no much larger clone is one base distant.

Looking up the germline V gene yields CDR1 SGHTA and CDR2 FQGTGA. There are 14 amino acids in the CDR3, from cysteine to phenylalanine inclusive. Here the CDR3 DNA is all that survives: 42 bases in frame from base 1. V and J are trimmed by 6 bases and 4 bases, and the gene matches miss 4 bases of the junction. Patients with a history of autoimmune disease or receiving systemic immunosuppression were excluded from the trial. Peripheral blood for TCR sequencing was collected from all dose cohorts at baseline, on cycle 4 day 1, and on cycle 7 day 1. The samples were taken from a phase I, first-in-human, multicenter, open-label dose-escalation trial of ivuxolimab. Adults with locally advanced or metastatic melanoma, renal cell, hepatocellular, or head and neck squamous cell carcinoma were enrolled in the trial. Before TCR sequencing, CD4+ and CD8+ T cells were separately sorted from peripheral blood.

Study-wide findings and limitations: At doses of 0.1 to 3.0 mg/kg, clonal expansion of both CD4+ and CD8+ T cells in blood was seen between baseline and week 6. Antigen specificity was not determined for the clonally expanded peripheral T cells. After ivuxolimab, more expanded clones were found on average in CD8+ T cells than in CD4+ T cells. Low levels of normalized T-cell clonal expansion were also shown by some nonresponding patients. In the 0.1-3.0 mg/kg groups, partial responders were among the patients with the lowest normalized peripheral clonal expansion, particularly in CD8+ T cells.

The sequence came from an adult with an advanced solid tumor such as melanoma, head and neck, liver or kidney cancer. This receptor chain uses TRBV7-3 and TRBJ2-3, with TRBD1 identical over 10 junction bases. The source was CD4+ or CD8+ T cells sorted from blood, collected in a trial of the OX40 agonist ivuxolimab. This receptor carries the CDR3 CASRTGQGADTQYF. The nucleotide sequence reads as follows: TGTGCCAGCAGAACTGGACAGGGGGCAGATACGCAGTATTTT.